This passage covers 30 T cell receptor beta chains from one sample sequenced in a study of STAT5B mutations in CD4+ large granular lymphocyte leukemia. The data were produced by immunoSEQ multiplex PCR, yet TCRdb's version contains in-frame clones alone and is incomplete. The data show tens of thousands of clones, about 82% seen once. The material sequenced was CD4+ T cells from blood buffy coats. All receptors derive from a human donor in good health.

The V call is TRBV19, the J call TRBJ2-2, with 10 bases lining up with TRBD1. From germline, CDR1 is LNHDA and CDR2 SQIVND (reference sequence). The CDR3 extends over 16 amino acids. J was trimmed by 4 bases and V by 6 bases; bases with no gene match: 8. This CDR3 reads CASRARDRGSTGELFF. The CDR3 region has the DNA TGTGCCAGTAGGGCCCGGGACAGGGGATCCACCGGGGAGCTGTTTTTT.

The chain links TRBV6-1 to TRBJ2-7, with 8 bases aligning to TRBD2. CDR1 is MNHNS and CDR2 is SASEGT in the germline V gene. J lost 2 bases, V lost 8 bases, and 8 bases had no gene match. The CDR3 runs to 14 residues. In DNA form, the CDR3 reads TGTGCCAGCGGCGTAGCGGGAAGTACCTACGAGCAGTACTTC. Translation gives CASGVAGSTYEQYF.

The chain couples TRBV29-1 to TRBJ1-5; 8 bases are a match to TRBD1. V lost 4 bases to trimming and J lost 4 bases; unmatched junction nucleotides: 9. The germline gives CDR1 SQVTM, CDR2 ANQGSEA. The CDR3 loop spans 15 amino acids. CDR3 protein: CSVGGQGDLNQPQHF. CDR3 nucleotide sequence: TGCAGCGTTGGAGGACAGGGAGATTTAAATCAGCCCCAGCATTTT. Filled out from reference TRBV29-1 and TRBJ1-5, the complete variable domain reads SAVISQKPSRDICQRGTSLTIQCQVDSQVTMMFWYRQQPGQSLTLIATANQGSEATYESGFVIDKFPISRPNLTFSTLTVSNMSPEDSSIYLCSVGGQGDLNQPQHFGDGTRLSIL.

This clone was picked up one time. The chain joins TRBV12-5 to TRBJ2-1, with 10 bases matching TRBD2. The CDR3 runs to 16 residues. Germline V gene data show CDR1 as LGHNT and CDR2 as FRNRAP. The V gene end was trimmed by 6 bases and the J gene end by 1 base; junction bases not matched to a gene: 6. The CDR3 here is CASGPGLAASYNEQFF. In DNA form, the CDR3 reads TGTGCTAGTGGCCCCGGACTAGCGGCGTCCTACAATGAGCAGTTCTTC. The full variable domain, rest sourced from reference TRBV12-5 and TRBJ2-1, is DARVTQTPRHKVTEMGQEVTMRCQPILGHNTVFWYRQTMMQGLELLAYFRNRAPLDDSGMPKDRFSAEMPDATLATLKIQPSEPRDSAVYFCASGPGLAASYNEQFFGPGTRLTVL.

The genes are TRBV28 and TRBJ2-3, with a possible D match to TRBD2 (5 bases). The germline V gene encodes CDR1 MDHEN and CDR2 SYDVKM. With 2 bases removed from V and 6 bases from J, the gap between germline ends came to 9 bases. The CDR3 totals 13 residues. As DNA, the CDR3 is TGTGCCAGCAGTTTAGAGGCTAGCGATACGCAGTATTTT. This translates into CASSLEASDTQYF.

This clone was observed a single time. The rearrangement joins TRBV7-6 to TRBJ2-1, with 10 bases aligning to TRBD2. V shed 5 bases, J shed 10 bases, and the junction held 11 bases outside the gene matches. Germline V gives CDR1 SGHVS, CDR2 FNYEAQ. CDR3 size: 15 residues. In DNA form, the CDR3 reads TGTGCCAGCAGCCCTTTAGCGGGAGGAGAGGGGGAGCAGTTCTTC. Encoded protein: CASSPLAGGEGEQFF.

The chain carries TRBV29-1 and TRBJ2-3; TRBD2 matches 14 bases. Germline CDR1 is SQVTM and CDR2 is ANQGSEA. The CDR3 length is 16 residues. V lost 1 base to trimming and J lost 6 bases; unmatched junction nucleotides: 6. The CDR3 region has the DNA TGCAGCGTTGAAGCCCCGGGACTAGCGGGAGTCGATACGCAGTATTTT. As protein: CSVEAPGLAGVDTQYF.

V and J are TRBV4-2 and TRBJ2-5; the D gene is possibly TRBD1 (5 bases). The CDR3 is 14 amino acids. V was cut by 0 bases and J by 3 bases, with 8 bases left in between. CDR1 is LGHNA, CDR2 YNFKEQ, per germline. The CDR3 region is CASSQDQGKETQYF. Here the CDR3 DNA reads TGTGCCAGCAGCCAAGATCAGGGAAAAGAGACCCAGTACTTC.

The chain joins TRBV7-2 to TRBJ2-7, with TRBD1 identical over 8 bases. Germline V gene data show CDR1 as SGHTA and CDR2 as FQGNSA. The CDR3 covers 14 residues. V lost 5 bases, J lost 1 base, and 4 bases stayed unmatched. CDR3 DNA sequence: TGTGCCAGCAGCGCGGACAGGGATTCCTACGAGCAGTACTTC. Translated, it gives CASSADRDSYEQYF.

The V call is TRBV5-1, the J call TRBJ1-3; 7 bases are a match to TRBD1. Germline loops: CDR1 SGHRS, CDR2 YFSETQ. CDR3 length: 15 amino acids. V lost 5 bases to trimming and J lost 0 bases; unmatched junction nucleotides: 5. DNA for the CDR3: TGCGCCAGCAGAGGGACAGCAACCTCTGGAAACACCATATATTTT. It yields the protein CASRGTATSGNTIYF.

This clone occurred a few times. The chain joins TRBV30 to TRBJ2-7, with TRBD2 matching 8 bases. The J segment lost 0 bases and the V segment lost 5 bases, leaving 6 bases of the junction unmatched. Germline lookup yields CDR1 GTSNPN and CDR2 SVGIG (reference sequence). The CDR3 is 14 amino acids. The DNA of the CDR3 is TGTGCCTGGGGACCCGGGACTAGCTCCTACGAGCAGTACTTC. The encoded protein is CAWGPGTSSYEQYF. Together with reference TRBV30 and TRBJ2-7, the CDR3 gives the full variable domain: SQTIHQWPATLVQPVGSPLSLECTVEGTSNPNLYWYRQAAGRGLQLLFYSVGIGQISSEVPQNLSASRPQDRQFILSSKKLLLSDSGFYLCAWGPGTSSYEQYFGPGTRLTVT.

This chain connects TRBV6-6 to TRBJ1-6; D gene unclear. The CDR3 sequence is 14 residues long. Germline V gene data show CDR1 as MNHNY and CDR2 as SVGAGI (reference sequence). V lost 6 bases and J 7 bases, leaving 13 bases between the germline ends. The CDR3, as DNA: TGTGCCAGCAGCCGAACAACAGAGAATTCACCCCTCCACTTT. It codes for CASSRTTENSPLHF.

This chain joins TRBV11-2 and TRBJ2-2, with TRBD1 as a possible D gene (5 bases). The CDR3 loop spans 13 amino acids. Trimming stripped 7 bases from V and 4 bases from J, with 10 bases between. CDR1 and CDR2 (germline): SGHAT, FQNNGV. The CDR3 here is CASIHRGTGELFF. DNA for the CDR3: TGTGCCAGCATCCATAGGGGCACCGGGGAGCTGTTTTTT. Together with reference TRBV11-2 and TRBJ2-2, the CDR3 gives the full variable domain: EAGVAQSPRYKIIEKRQSVAFWCNPISGHATLYWYQQILGQGPKLLIQFQNNGVVDDSQLPKDRFSAERLKGVDSTLKIQPAKLEDSAVYLCASIHRGTGELFFGEGSRLTVL.

The chain joins TRBV7-2 to TRBJ1-6, with D possibly TRBD1 on 6 matching bases. The CDR3 runs to 16 residues. CDR1 and CDR2 from the germline V gene are SGHTA and FQGNSA. V shed 5 bases and J shed 7 bases, with 18 bases lying between them. CDR3 sequence reads: CASSPLGQGWNSPLHF. The CDR3 nucleotides are TGTGCCAGCAGCCCCCTGGGGCAGGGGTGGAATTCACCCCTCCACTTT.

The chain recombines TRBV9 with TRBJ2-5; 9 bases align to TRBD2. The germline gives CDR1 SGDLS, CDR2 YYNGEE. This CDR3 is 15 amino acids long. J gave up 5 bases and V 7 bases, and 12 bases lay outside the gene matches. The CDR3 DNA is TGTGCCAGCGCGTGGGGTAGCGGGAGTACGGAGACCCAGTACTTC. Residues: CASAWGSGSTETQYF.

The genes are TRBV5-8 and TRBJ2-7; no reliable D call. CDR1 is SGHTS and CDR2 is YDEGEE in the germline V gene. V was trimmed by 3 bases and J by 1 base, leaving 8 bases between them. The CDR3 loop spans 13 amino acids. The CDR3 DNA follows: TGTGCCAGCAGCTCCCGCGGTTCCTACGAGCAGTACTTC. Amino acids: CASSSRGSYEQYF.

CDR3 nucleotides: TGTGCCAGCAGCTCGCCGCATGGGGTGGACTACAATGAGCAGTTCTTC. Translating it yields CASSSPHGVDYNEQFF. This chain connects TRBV7-9 to TRBJ2-1; D unclear. Trimming stripped 4 bases from V and 3 bases from J, with 16 bases between. Per germline, CDR1 SEHNR and CDR2 FQNEAQ (reference sequence). The CDR3 has 16 amino acids.

This chain links TRBV6-5 with TRBJ1-1; D is ambiguous. Trimming took off 7 bases at V and 8 bases at J, with 11 bases between the two ends. CDR1 MNHEY and CDR2 SVGAGI come from the germline V gene. CDR3 length: 11 residues. The CDR3 sequence is CASTLRGEAFF. The CDR3 DNA follows: TGTGCCAGCACTCTTCGGGGAGAAGCTTTCTTT.

In regard to this clone: The same CDR3 arises from other DNA sequences in this sample as well. The rearrangement links TRBV18 to TRBJ2-7, with 8 bases fitting TRBD2. The CDR3 is made up of 14 amino acids. The V segment lost 6 bases and the J segment 0 bases; nucleotides outside the gene matches: 4. Germline assignment: CDR1 KGHSH and CDR2 LQKENI. As DNA, the CDR3 is TGTGCCAGCTCGCCGACTAGCGACTCCTACGAGCAGTACTTC. Residues: CASSPTSDSYEQYF.

The chain employs TRBV5-1 and TRBJ1-3; no clear D gene. In germline, CDR1 is SGHRS, CDR2 YFSETQ. This CDR3 has 14 residues. Trimming left V 4 bases short and J 2 bases short, with 10 bases between. In DNA, the CDR3 is TGCGCCAGCAGCCTTGGTGAACCTGGAAACACCATATATTTT. Translation: CASSLGEPGNTIYF. Combining the CDR3 with reference TRBV5-1 and TRBJ1-3 gives the whole variable domain KAGVTQTPRYLIKTRGQQVTLSCSPISGHRSVSWYQQTPGQGLQFLFEYFSETQRNKGNFPGRFSGRQFSNSRSEMNVSTLELGDSALYLCASSLGEPGNTIYFGEGSWLTVV.

V and J are TRBV6-1 and TRBJ2-3; 7 nucleotides line up with TRBD1. The CDR3 has 14 amino acids. CDR1 is MNHNS, CDR2 SASEGT, per germline. J was trimmed by 5 bases and V by 5 bases; bases with no gene match: 7. The CDR3 DNA follows: TGTGCCAGCAGTCTTACGCGACAGGGAGATACGCAGTATTTT. Translated: CASSLTRQGDTQYF.

J is TRBJ2-7 and V is TRBV2; 15 nucleotides align to TRBD2. CDR3 length: 18 residues. V shed 5 bases and J 4 bases; nucleotides not matched to a gene: 12. Germline CDR1 SNHLY, CDR2 FYNNEI. CDR3 sequence (DNA): TGTGCCAGCAGTACCGCCCTCGGACTAGCGGGAGGGAGGTACGAGCAGTACTTC. Protein sequence: CASSTALGLAGGRYEQYF. Filled out from reference TRBV2 and TRBJ2-7, the complete variable domain reads EPEVTQTPSHQVTQMGQEVILRCVPISNHLYFYWYRQILGQKVEFLVSFYNNEISEKSEIFDDQFSVERPDGSNFTLKIRSTKLEDSAMYFCASSTALGLAGGRYEQYFGPGTRLTVT.

The CDR3 bases are TGTGCCAGCAGTGGCTACGGGGGGGGTCAAGAGACCCAGTACTTC. Its translation is CASSGYGGGQETQYF. This chain links TRBV25-1 with TRBJ2-5, with 8 bases lining up with TRBD2. The CDR3 sequence is 15 residues long. Trimming at V came to 4 bases and at J to 2 bases, leaving 6 bases not matched to a gene. Germline CDR1 and CDR2: MGHDK and SYGVNS.

This clone appeared a single time. This chain connects TRBV19 to TRBJ2-7; D may match TRBD1 or TRBD2 (6 bases each). CDR3 length equals 15 residues. The germline V and J ends were trimmed by 3 bases and 0 bases, with 12 bases remaining between them. Germline assignment: CDR1 LNHDA and CDR2 SQIVND (reference sequence). The CDR3, as DNA: TGTGCCAGTAGTATCCCGGGGGCGAGCTCCTACGAGCAGTACTTC. As protein: CASSIPGASSYEQYF.

V and J are TRBV27 and TRBJ2-7; 9 positions agree with TRBD1. V dropped 6 bases and J dropped 7; count of bases not matched to a gene: 13. Germline V gene data show CDR1 as MNHEY and CDR2 as SMNVEV (reference sequence). The CDR3 is 15 amino acids. The CDR3 DNA reads as TGTGCCAGCAGCCCCGACAGGGGGTATCTGAAAGAGCAGTACTTC. Protein: CASSPDRGYLKEQYF.

J is TRBJ1-6 and V is TRBV6-5; 10 bases map to TRBD1. The ends lost 7 bases at V and 7 bases at J; junction bases unmatched: 4. CDR1 and CDR2 from the germline V gene are MNHEY and SVGAGI. The CDR3 is 14 residues long. In nucleotides, the CDR3 is TGTGCCAGCACTTGGGACAGGGGAAATTCACCCCTCCACTTT. It is translated as CASTWDRGNSPLHF.

This chain connects TRBV10-2 to TRBJ2-7; the match to TRBD1 covers 7 bases. The CDR3 spans 14 residues. V lost 8 bases, J lost 3 bases, and 10 bases stayed unmatched. The V gene's germline CDR1 is WSHSY and CDR2 SAAADI. The CDR3 sequence is CASLQPGQFYEQYF. DNA of the CDR3: TGCGCCAGCCTTCAACCGGGACAGTTCTACGAGCAGTACTTC.

This clone showed up just a few times. The chain links TRBV10-3 to TRBJ1-5, with 8 bases lining up with TRBD1. V was pared by 0 bases and J by 2 bases, with 9 bases of the junction left unmatched. This CDR3 region has 18 residues. Looked up from germline, CDR1 is ENHRY and CDR2 is SYGVKD. The CDR3 loop is CAISESTGDLGGNQPQHF. The DNA of the CDR3 is TGTGCCATCAGTGAGTCGACAGGGGATTTGGGGGGCAATCAGCCCCAGCATTTT.

The chain joins TRBV11-2 to TRBJ1-2, with 8 nucleotides matching TRBD1. The trim removed 1 base at V and 1 base at J, leaving 5 bases unmatched. Germline V gene data show CDR1 as SGHAT and CDR2 as FQNNGV. The CDR3 is 16 amino acids. The CDR3 DNA sequence: TGTGCCAGCAGCTTAGCAGGGGGCGCGTTTAACTATGGCTACACCTTC. Translated: CASSLAGGAFNYGYTF.

This clone was observed a handful of times. Other DNA sequences in the sample encode the same CDR3. The chain has TRBV9 and TRBJ2-1; possible D gene TRBD2, 6 bases. Germline-derived CDR1 and CDR2 are SGDLS and YYNGEE. The CDR3 extends over 14 amino acids. V lost 0 bases and J lost 5, with 9 bases in between. CDR3 sequence (DNA): TGTGCCAGCAGCGTAGTTAGCGGTAACAATGAGCAGTTCTTC. Its translation: CASSVVSGNNEQFF.